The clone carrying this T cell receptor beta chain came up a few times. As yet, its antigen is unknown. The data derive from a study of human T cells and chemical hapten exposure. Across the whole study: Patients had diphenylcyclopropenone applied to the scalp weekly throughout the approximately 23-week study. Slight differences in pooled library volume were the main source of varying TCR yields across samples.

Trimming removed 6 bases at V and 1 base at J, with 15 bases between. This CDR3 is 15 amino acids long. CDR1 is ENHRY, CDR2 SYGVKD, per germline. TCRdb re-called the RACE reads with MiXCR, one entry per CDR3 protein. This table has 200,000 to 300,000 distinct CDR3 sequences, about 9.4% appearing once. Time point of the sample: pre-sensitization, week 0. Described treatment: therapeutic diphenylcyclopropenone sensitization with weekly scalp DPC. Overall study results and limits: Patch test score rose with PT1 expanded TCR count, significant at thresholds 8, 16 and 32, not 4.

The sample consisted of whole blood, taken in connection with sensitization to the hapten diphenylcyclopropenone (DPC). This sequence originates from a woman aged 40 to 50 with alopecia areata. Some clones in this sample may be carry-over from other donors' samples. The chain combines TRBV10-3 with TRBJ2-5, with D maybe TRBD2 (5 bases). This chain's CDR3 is CAIRPDGGFQETQYF. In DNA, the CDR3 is TGTGCCATCAGGCCGGACGGAGGTTTCCAAGAGACCCAGTACTTC.